The sequence of this T cell receptor (beta chain) was determined in a study of tumor-infiltrating lymphocytes in primary liver carcinoma (dated by TCRdb to the late 2010s). Context from the whole study: Hepatocellular carcinoma (four) or combined HCC and intrahepatic cholangiocarcinoma (one) was present in the five patients, who were three men and two women aged 30 to 69 years. The 20 to 30 tumor region samples were profiled with Agilent mRNA microarrays so that TCRbeta repertoire diversity could be related to the local molecular phenotype. Samples yielded roughly 3.5 to 7.5 million productive TCRbeta reads; read depth did not differ significantly between tissue types. The study combined TCRbeta repertoire sequencing, expression microarrays and whole-exome sequencing across five regions of each liver tumor, with adjacent normal tissue and blood. Tumors of the five patients were stage T1-T3 N0M0 with maximum diameters of roughly 4.2 to 11 cm. High reproducibility was observed for the technical replicate repertoires, with mean shared-clone rates around 0.9 and correlation coefficients above 0.95. A total of approximately 35 specimens from 5 patients underwent TCRbeta repertoire sequencing, comprising some 25 tumor regions, 5 adjacent noncancerous liver tissues and 5 peripheral blood samples. Broad study findings and their caveats: Because the samples were bulk and unsorted, CD4+ and CD8+ T cell repertoires could not be compared. Because sequencing covered only the TCR beta chain and unpaired alpha chains were not captured, true repertoire diversity is likely underestimated. Repertoire overlap was found to be higher between tumor regions (mean about 35%) than between tumor-adjacent (roughly 17%) or tumor-blood (14%) pairs, consistent with antigen-driven expansion. Just about 7.5-25% of top clones turned up in all five regions of a tumor, which suggests spatial heterogeneity among tumor-infiltrating T cells. Only 4 to 6 patients were included in the study, and the authors note that the findings should be validated in a larger study. The top 250 clones accounted for a significantly greater share of the repertoire in tumors than in blood (p = 0.039).

On this clonotype itself: This receptor's antigen is unknown. One end of the junction fails to match germline, which may point to a read error.

TCRbeta-specific cDNA was reverse-transcribed from around 500 ng total RNA using a constant-region primer and ProtoScript II reverse transcriptase. Construction of the TCRbeta libraries relied on three nested rounds of multiplex PCR, following a slightly modified ARM-PCR procedure. Each of the first two PCR rounds ran for about 10 cycles and used multiplex TRBV1-TRBV30 forward primers together with a Cbeta reverse primer. Sample barcodes and Illumina adapters were added in a final 25-cycle PCR with Deep VentR polymerase. Before sequencing, amplicons between 200 and 500 bp were purified from gel using a QIAquick gel extraction kit. An Illumina HiSeq 2500 was used to sequence the TCRbeta amplicons, generating 250-bp paired-end reads. From the authors' description of their analysis: Reads were quality-trimmed with Trimmomatic v0.33, and paired reads were merged with FLASH v1.2.11 to recover full CDR3 sequences. V, D and J germline segments were assigned to the rearranged TCRbeta sequences using MiGEC v1.2.1b. Clonotype statistics and Shannon-Wiener diversity indices were computed with VDJtools v1.0.0. To reduce sampling bias, subsequent analyses other than the diversity analysis used only the 250 most abundant clonotypes in each sample. TCRdb reanalyzed the raw reads on its own, using fastp at Q25 for trimming and MiXCR for clone calling, and kept in-frame beta chains. All rows with the same CDR3 protein become a single entry with the most common DNA and genes. The V and J calls come from TCRdb's annotation, not from the publication. For this sample there are roughly 78,000 distinct CDR3 sequences; about 64% appear just once. The biggest ten clones account for roughly an eighth of the sample.

Without any cell sorting, total RNA and DNA were co-extracted from roughly 20-30 mg of bulk tissue using the AllPrep DNA/RNA mini kit. Four to six patients with histopathologically diagnosed primary liver carcinoma underwent surgical resection in China between 2015 and 2016. Chronic HBV infection was present in the patients, and the patients were treatment-naive at sampling. Five spatially separated regions were sampled from each tumor: the superior, inferior, left-lateral and right-lateral poles, plus the tumor centre. Histology showed that every tumor sample contained more than 80% viable tumor cells. Fresh tumor and adjacent tissue pieces were bisected; one half was stored in RNAlater at -80°C, the other sent for histology. The germline V gene encodes CDR1 MNHNS and CDR2 SASEGT. The CDR3 starts with the cysteine, ends with the phenylalanine, and has 15 residues. Of all the DNA, just the CDR3 is kept, 45 bases in frame from base 1.

This chain is built from TRBV6-1 and TRBJ2-7; matching of 6 bases hints at TRBD1 as the D gene. The clonotype comes from a woman aged 55-75 years with primary liver carcinoma and hepatitis B virus infection. The sequenced sample consisted of liver tumor tissue from sampling region 4. Taken with the paper, the label for cell subset or site translates to: tumor region T4, right-lateral pole. The sequenced DNA: TGTGCCAGGAGTGAATCCGGGACATTGGCTTACGAGCAGTACTTC. This gives the protein CARSESGTLAYEQYF.